Below are 25 T cell receptor beta chains sequenced from a single sample in a study of tumor-infiltrating lymphocytes in oesophageal squamous cell carcinoma (dated by TCRdb to between 2015 and 2016). The library relied on PCR. Data came from an Illumina HiSeq 2000. TCRdb reprocessed the public reads (quality trimming at Q25 with fastp, clone calling with MiXCR) and kept in-frame beta chains. Every CDR3 protein is listed once, alongside the most common genes and DNA of its rows. This sample has some 15,000 distinct CDR3 sequences in its table, and under 65% of those were observed once. The ten largest clonotypes hold roughly 28% of the sample. What was sequenced was esophageal tumor tissue. The origin of the receptors is a female donor with esophageal squamous cell carcinoma.

The rearrangement joins TRBV7-2 to TRBJ2-3; 8 bases are a match to TRBD2. Germline loops: CDR1 SGHTA, CDR2 FQGNSA. The CDR3 spans 16 residues. V lost 5 bases, J lost 2 bases, and 9 bases stayed unmatched. CDR3 nucleotide sequence: TGTGCCAGCAGCGGCTGGACTAGCCATACCACAGATACGCAGTATTTT. It encodes CASSGWTSHTTDTQYF.

The rearrangement uses TRBV7-6 and TRBJ2-3; D not certain. The CDR3 totals 14 residues. Germline assignment: CDR1 SGHVS and CDR2 FNYEAQ. Trimming removed 1 base from V and 0 bases from J, with 5 bases in between. The CDR3 region has the DNA TGTGCCAGCAGCTTAGTCCCGAGCACAGATACGCAGTATTTT. Translation gives CASSLVPSTDTQYF. The full variable domain, in which reference TRBV7-6 and TRBJ2-3 provide the parts outside the CDR3, is GAGVSQSPRYKVTKRGQDVALRCDPISGHVSLYWYRQALGQGPEFLTYFNYEAQQDKSGLPNDRFSAERPEGSISTLTIQRTEQRDSAMYRCASSLVPSTDTQYFGPGTRLTVL.

This clonotype was counted only a few times. The V call is TRBV6-6, the J call TRBJ2-5; TRBD2 might be the D (5 bases). The germline V gene has CDR1 MNHNY and CDR2 SVGAGI (reference sequence). Trimming cost V 0 bases and J 4 bases, with 9 bases left between them. The CDR3 totals 14 residues. This CDR3 reads CASSYSRVGETQYF. CDR3 bases: TGTGCCAGCAGTTACTCGAGGGTGGGAGAGACCCAGTACTTC.

This sequence joins TRBV12-3 or TRBV12-4 and TRBJ1-2; 7 nucleotides line up with TRBD1. The CDR3 sequence is 14 residues long. The trim removed 5 bases at V and 12 bases at J, leaving 15 bases unmatched. The CDR3 loop reads CASSMRTGGTSNTF. The CDR3 DNA reads as TGTGCCAGCAGTATGCGGACAGGCGGGACCTCCAACACCTTC.

The chain's CDR3 is CASSLSPSNRGDNEQFF. DNA of the CDR3: TGTGCCAGCAGCTTATCCCCCTCAAACAGGGGGGACAATGAGCAGTTCTTC. V is TRBV7-3 and J is TRBJ2-1; TRBD1 agrees at 8 bases. This CDR3 is built from 17 residues. Germline CDR1 is SGHTA and CDR2 is FQGTGA. With 2 bases clipped from V and 5 bases from J, the junction kept 11 bases outside the gene matches.

The genes are TRBV14 and TRBJ2-5; no clear D. Trimming left V 0 bases short and J 5 bases short, with 13 bases between. The CDR3 is made up of 15 amino acids. Germline V CDR1 and CDR2: SGHDN, FVKESK. CDR3 sequence reads: CASSQDWGKLETQYF. CDR3 in DNA: TGTGCCAGCAGCCAAGATTGGGGTAAATTGGAGACCCAGTACTTC.

This clonotype has ten or more counts. The rearrangement links TRBV11-2 to TRBJ2-5, with unresolved D. The end of the DNA fits TRBJ2-7 better, so the J call may be wrong. CDR1 SGHAT and CDR2 FQNNGV come from the germline V gene. The CDR3 sequence is 12 residues long. The CDR3 here is CASSPGRREQYF. The CDR3 DNA reads TGTGCCAGCAGCCCTGGCAGGCGCGAGCAGTACTTC.

V usage is TRBV7-1 and J usage is TRBJ2-3; 7 bases align to TRBD1. The J call may be incorrect, as the DNA end agrees better with TRBJ2-7. TRBV7-1 is placed among ORFs of uncertain function. CDR3 size: 14 residues. The DNA for the CDR3 is TGTGCCAGCAAGGAGCTAGGGGGCTTAGACGAGCAGTACTTC. Its translation: CASKELGGLDEQYF.

This clonotype appeared many times. This sequence joins TRBV5-1 and TRBJ2-3; 9 positions match TRBD1. With V trimmed by 0 bases and J by 3 bases, 2 bases remained unmatched. Germline V gene sequence: CDR1 SGHRS, CDR2 YFSETQ. This CDR3 has 15 residues. CDR3 sequence: CASSLEGQGTDTQYF. The CDR3 nucleotides are TGCGCCAGCAGCTTGGAGGGACAGGGAACAGATACGCAGTATTTT.

The rearrangement links TRBV19 to TRBJ1-2, with D maybe TRBD1 (5 bases). The V and J ends lost 6 bases and 8 bases respectively, with 19 bases between them. Germline V gives CDR1 LNHDA, CDR2 SQIVND (reference sequence). The CDR3 spans 14 residues. The CDR3, as DNA: TGTGCCAGTAGCCAATGGGGGTCCGCCGGGGGCTACACCTTC. It specifies CASSQWGSAGGYTF.

The rearrangement uses TRBV6-1 and TRBJ1-5; 7 bases align to TRBD1. The CDR3 sequence is 16 residues long. Germline-derived CDR1 and CDR2 are MNHNS and SASEGT. V dropped 5 bases and J dropped 1; count of bases not matched to a gene: 8. The CDR3 nucleotides read TGTGCCAGCAGTTTGACAGGGCCAAACAGCAATCAGCCCCAGCATTTT. Encoded protein: CASSLTGPNSNQPQHF.

There are a few counts of this clonotype. In this CDR3 the conserved last residue, phenylalanine or tryptophan, is missing, so a read error is likely. No DNA is shown, since the ends of the CDR3 on it are uncertain; the CDR3 is the one TCRdb lists. The V and J genes are TRBV7-3 and TRBJ2-6; TRBD1 is the table's D call, not checked against the DNA. Counting both end residues, the CDR3 totals 16 amino acids. The germline V gene encodes CDR1 SGHTA and CDR2 FQGTGA. CDR3 protein: CASSPMGGVHEQYFGA.

This CDR3 reads CASSRGQLETQFF. The CDR3 nucleotides are TGTGCCAGCAGCCGAGGACAGTTAGAGACCCAGTTCTTC. The chain uses TRBV7-6 and TRBJ2-7, with D possibly TRBD1 on 6 matching bases. The better agreement between TRBJ2-1 and the DNA end casts doubt on the J call. The CDR3 covers 13 residues. Germline CDR1 is SGHVS and CDR2 is FNYEAQ.

This chain links TRBV28 with TRBJ2-5; 7 bases align to TRBD1. The CDR3 is 14 amino acids. CDR1 MDHEN and CDR2 SYDVKM come from the germline V gene. The junction had 14 bases not matched to a gene; V was cut back by 5 bases and J by 11 bases. CDR3 residues: CASSLRTGYNEQYF. CDR3 coding DNA: TGTGCCAGCAGTCTTAGGACAGGATACAATGAGCAGTACTTC.

The V gene is TRBV6-8, the J gene TRBJ2-1; possible D gene TRBD1, 5 bases. The CDR3 spans 16 residues. Germline-derived CDR1 and CDR2 are MNHGY and SAAAGT. The V end lost 0 bases, the J end lost 5 bases, and 14 bases lay between the germline ends. This CDR3 reads CASSYSPTGPHNEQFF. The CDR3 nucleotides read TGTGCCAGCAGTTACTCCCCCACAGGCCCCCACAATGAGCAGTTCTTC.

The V and J genes are TRBV6-6 and TRBJ2-7; D gene uncertain. V was trimmed by 5 bases and J by 2 bases, leaving 16 bases between them. This CDR3 is 15 amino acids long. The germline CDR1 and CDR2 sequences are MNHNY and SVGAGI (reference sequence). In nucleotides, the CDR3 is TGTGCCAGCAGTGCCTTGTTGTTTCCCCCCTACGAGCAGTACTTC. Amino acid sequence: CASSALLFPPYEQYF.

The table lists this clonotype with a few counts. This chain joins TRBV7-6 and TRBJ2-5, with a possible D match to TRBD1 (6 bases). The CDR3 covers 15 residues. The germline V gene encodes CDR1 SGHVS and CDR2 FNYEAQ. Trimming pared 5 bases from V and 5 bases from J, leaving 18 bases between. The CDR3 sequence: CASSTTTGPEETQYF. CDR3 bases: TGTGCCAGCAGCACGACAACAGGGCCCGAGGAGACCCAGTACTTC. Supplemented by reference TRBV7-6 and TRBJ2-5, the full variable domain reads GAGVSQSPRYKVTKRGQDVALRCDPISGHVSLYWYRQALGQGPEFLTYFNYEAQQDKSGLPNDRFSAERPEGSISTLTIQRTEQRDSAMYRCASSTTTGPEETQYFGPGTRLLVL.

This clonotype is labeled large. J is TRBJ2-1 and V is TRBV7-2; possibly TRBD2 for D (5 bases). This CDR3 spans 10 amino acids. CDR1 is SGHTA, CDR2 FQGNSA, per germline. V lost 8 bases to trimming and J lost 15 bases, with 14 bases between them. CDR3 protein: CASGPRSGFF. For the CDR3, the DNA is TGTGCCAGCGGACCGAGAAGCGGGTTCTTC.

The genes are TRBV28 and TRBJ2-3; D ambiguous. The V and J ends lost 7 bases and 1 base respectively, with 12 bases between them. Germline V CDR1 and CDR2: MDHEN, SYDVKM. The CDR3 runs 14 residues. CDR3 in amino acids: CASMTGTGTDTQYF. DNA of the CDR3: TGTGCCAGCATGACCGGAACTGGCACAGATACGCAGTATTTT.

This clonotype appeared once. The chain uses TRBV20-1 and TRBJ2-1; no clear D. There are 12 residues in the CDR3. Germline CDR1 is DFQATT and CDR2 is SNEGSKA (reference sequence). Trimming pared 0 bases from V and 15 bases from J, leaving 15 bases between. CDR3 residues: CSARDQAAQLFF. The CDR3 DNA follows: TGCAGTGCTAGAGATCAGGCAGCTCAGCTGTTCTTC.

The rearrangement links TRBV12-3 or TRBV12-4 to TRBJ1-3; possibly TRBD1 for D (6 bases). V lost 1 base to trimming and J lost 4 bases, with 11 bases between them. The CDR3 totals 15 residues. This CDR3 is CASSLVGAQGNTIYF. CDR3 DNA sequence: TGTGCCAGCAGTTTAGTGGGGGCTCAGGGAAACACCATATATTTT.

This clonotype has more than one count but fewer than ten. This chain connects TRBV7-6 to TRBJ2-5; TRBD1 is a possible D gene (6 bases). Germline assignment: CDR1 SGHVS and CDR2 FNYEAQ. The germline V and J ends were trimmed by 1 base and 1 base, with 10 bases remaining between them. The CDR3 length is 15 residues. The CDR3 is CASSLVQDSQETQYF. DNA of the CDR3: TGTGCCAGCAGCTTAGTTCAGGACAGCCAAGAGACCCAGTACTTC.

This clonotype was counted many times. The chain joins TRBV7-8 to TRBJ2-3; 7 bases line up with TRBD2. The junction had 7 bases not matched to a gene; V was cut back by 3 bases and J by 4 bases. This CDR3 comprises 15 residues. Germline lookup yields CDR1 SGHVS and CDR2 FQNEAQ. CDR3 protein: CASSFRGRGPDTQYF. In DNA form, the CDR3 reads TGTGCCAGCAGCTTTCGCGGGAGAGGCCCAGATACGCAGTATTTT.

By share, this clonotype counts as medium-sized. The V and J genes are TRBV7-9 and TRBJ2-7; 9 bases match TRBD1. Germline assignment: CDR1 SEHNR and CDR2 FQNEAQ (reference sequence). There are 14 residues in the CDR3. Trimming removed 7 bases from V and 6 bases from J; junction bases left unmatched: 10. The CDR3 nucleotides read TGTGCCAGCACCAATCCGGACAGGGGTAGCGAGCAGTACTTC. Translation: CASTNPDRGSEQYF.

This clonotype appeared many times. The chain joins TRBV28 to TRBJ2-7; TRBD2 matches 11 bases. The CDR3 runs to 15 residues. V lost 6 bases to trimming and J lost 6 bases; unmatched junction nucleotides: 10. Germline V gene sequence: CDR1 MDHEN, CDR2 SYDVKM. This CDR3 is CASSQTSGKVSEQYF. Here the CDR3 DNA reads TGTGCCAGCAGCCAGACTAGCGGGAAAGTTTCCGAGCAGTACTTC.